This paragraph reports one T cell receptor beta chain. The antigen it binds to is not known. Germline is not matched at one junction end, which may reflect a read error. The data are from a study of glioma-infiltrating T cells (dated by TCRdb to 2015 to 2016). Broadly, across the study: Glioma tissue, non-neoplastic brain tissue and matched peripheral blood mononuclear cells were used as sources from which TCR alpha- and beta-chain repertoires were sequenced. Each tissue-infiltrating repertoire was compared with the same patient's peripheral blood repertoire to measure divergence between tissue and blood T-cell populations. Three low-grade glioma patients, about eight primary glioblastoma patients and three non-glioma patients contributing non-neoplastic brain tissue were included in the paired cohort. What the study reported, not specific to this receptor: Group comparisons were based on small numbers of patients: three non-neoplastic, three low-grade glioma and eight or nine glioblastoma patients. VJ-independent divergence between tissue and blood was lower than expected in non-neoplastic patients but higher than expected in all gliomas, particularly low-grade gliomas. Tissue and blood shared very few CDR3 sequences, a result attributed to high CDR3 diversity and limited sampling.

TCR alpha and beta CDR3 regions were amplified with the iRepertoire nested amplicon-rescue multiplex PCR (arm-PCR) platform from RNA. The input for one-step reverse transcription and amplification was about 100-450 ng of either tissue mRNA or PBMC total RNA. Following bead purification, Illumina adapters were added by a secondary multiplex PCR, and the libraries were gel-purified between 200 and 400 bp. Internal 6-nucleotide barcodes were carried by the libraries and were used for demultiplexing. The libraries were sequenced on an Illumina MiSeq using 2x220 or 2x250 nucleotide paired-end reads. Concerning the study's data processing: Paired reads were merged using FLASH 1.2.11 and were aligned to the GRCh37 human genome using BWA-MEM, after which TRA and TRB reads were extracted. An IMGT-derived reference of cassette sequences and CDR3 motifs, with pseudogenes included, was used for V and J assignment. Three-frame translation of reads was performed, and productive CDR3s were defined as those with a C...FGXG motif and no stop codons. Unique combinations of V-J cassette pair and CDR3 amino acid sequence were defined as clonotypes. Hamming distance filtering was applied to reads, with thresholds set by the sequence error rate of each sample in mapped regions. The raw public reads went through TCRdb reprocessing: fastp at Q25, MiXCR clone calling, in-frame beta chains kept. A single entry per CDR3 protein holds the most common genes and DNA from its merged rows. Here the V and J calls rest on TCRdb's processing, not on the authors' analysis. This sample lists approximately 93,000 distinct CDR3 sequences; about 40% were detected once. Clones ranked in the top ten supply roughly two fifths of the sample.

The CDR3 measures 15 amino acids from cysteine to phenylalanine. Solely the CDR3 DNA is kept, with 45 bases framed from the first base. This receptor was taken from a human donor with low-grade glioma or glioblastoma, undergoing nonglioma brain surgery, or in good health (not recorded which). This receptor chain uses TRBV12-3 or TRBV12-4 and TRBJ2-6; 7 central bases correspond to TRBD1. The specimen sequenced was glioma tissue, nonneoplastic brain tissue, or PBMCs (not recorded which). The DNA is as follows: TGTGCCAGCAGCTCCACAGGGGCTGGGGCCAACGTCCTGAATTTC. It translates as CASSSTGAGANVLNF.